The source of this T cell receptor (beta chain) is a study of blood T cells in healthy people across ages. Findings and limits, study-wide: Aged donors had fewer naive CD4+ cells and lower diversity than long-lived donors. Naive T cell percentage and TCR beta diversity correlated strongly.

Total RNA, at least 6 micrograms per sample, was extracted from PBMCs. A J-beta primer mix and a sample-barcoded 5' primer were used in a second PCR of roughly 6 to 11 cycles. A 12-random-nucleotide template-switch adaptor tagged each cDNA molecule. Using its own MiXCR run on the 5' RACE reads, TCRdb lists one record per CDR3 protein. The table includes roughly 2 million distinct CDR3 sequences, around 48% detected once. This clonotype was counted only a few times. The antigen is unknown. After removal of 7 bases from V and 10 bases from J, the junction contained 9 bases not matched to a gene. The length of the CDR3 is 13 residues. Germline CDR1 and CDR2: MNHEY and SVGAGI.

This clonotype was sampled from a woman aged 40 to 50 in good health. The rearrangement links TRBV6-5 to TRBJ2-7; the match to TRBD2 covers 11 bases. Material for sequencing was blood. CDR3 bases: TGTGCCAGCACCAAAGGGACTAGCGGATCCCAGTACTTC. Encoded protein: CASTKGTSGSQYF.